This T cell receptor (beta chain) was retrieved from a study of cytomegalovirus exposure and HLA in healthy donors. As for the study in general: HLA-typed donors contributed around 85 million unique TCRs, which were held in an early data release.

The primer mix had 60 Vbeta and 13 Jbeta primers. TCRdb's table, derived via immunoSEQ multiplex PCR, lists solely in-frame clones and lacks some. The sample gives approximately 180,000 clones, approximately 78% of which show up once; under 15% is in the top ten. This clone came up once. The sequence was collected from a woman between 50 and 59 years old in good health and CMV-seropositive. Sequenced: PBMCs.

The CDR3 coding sequence is TGCGCCAGCAGCATGACCGGGGGGCTCCCCACAGATACGCAGTATTTT. Amino acid sequence: CASSMTGGLPTDTQYF. The chain links TRBV5-1 to TRBJ2-3; D possibly corresponds to TRBD2 (7 bases). Germline CDR1 reads SGHRS; CDR2 reads YFSETQ. The CDR3 has 16 residues. Trimming took 4 bases from V and 2 from J, leaving 17 bases between them. The full variable domain, rest sourced from reference TRBV5-1 and TRBJ2-3, is KAGVTQTPRYLIKTRGQQVTLSCSPISGHRSVSWYQQTPGQGLQFLFEYFSETQRNKGNFPGRFSGRQFSNSRSEMNVSTLELGDSALYLCASSMTGGLPTDTQYFGPGTRLTVL.